These 21 T cell receptor beta chains came from one sample sequenced in a study of shared clonotypes between healthy human individuals. The method was immunoSEQ multiplex PCR; TCRdb's version includes in-frame clones alone and lacks a portion of them. The sample has about 1.1 million clones, roughly 80% seen once. The sequenced sample consisted of memory CD4+ T cells from PBMCs. This sample's subset: CD45RA-negative fraction. The receptors were sampled from a man younger than 35 in good health. Some clones in this sample may be carry-over from other donors' samples.

This clone was observed a single time. The rearrangement uses TRBV27 and TRBJ2-3; D perhaps matches TRBD2 (5 bases). The CDR3 is made up of 13 amino acids. Trimming took 3 bases from V and 8 from J, leaving 12 bases between them. Germline CDR1 MNHEY, CDR2 SMNVEV (reference sequence). Here the CDR3 reads CASSFLSASTQYF. The CDR3 DNA reads TGTGCCAGCAGTTTTCTTAGCGCCTCTACGCAGTATTTT.

This clone showed up just once. An end of the junction differs from the germline gene, which may be a read error. This sequence joins TRBV7-2 and TRBJ2-7; D may match TRBD1 or TRBD2 (5 bases each). Germline V gene lookup returns CDR1 SGHTA and CDR2 FQGNSA. The CDR3 is 15 amino acids. DNA of the CDR3: TGTGCCAGCAGATTAGGATCAGGGAGCTCCTACGAGCAGTACTTC. This sequence encodes CASRLGSGSSYEQYF.

J is TRBJ2-1 and V is TRBV5-1; D unresolved. Trimming removed 1 base from V and 7 bases from J, with 6 bases in between. The CDR3 length is 12 residues. Germline V CDR1 and CDR2: SGHRS, YFSETQ. This CDR3 is CASSLTANEQFF. Here the CDR3 DNA reads TGCGCCAGCAGCTTGACGGCGAATGAGCAGTTCTTC. Full variable domain (outside the CDR3, taken from reference TRBV5-1 and TRBJ2-1): KAGVTQTPRYLIKTRGQQVTLSCSPISGHRSVSWYQQTPGQGLQFLFEYFSETQRNKGNFPGRFSGRQFSNSRSEMNVSTLELGDSALYLCASSLTANEQFFGPGTRLTVL.

This clone has only a few counts. This sequence joins TRBV30 and TRBJ2-7; 8 bases fit TRBD2. Losses at the gene ends were 4 bases for V and 4 bases for J; bases not matched to a gene: 21. The germline V gene has CDR1 GTSNPN and CDR2 SVGIG (reference sequence). The CDR3 has 18 residues. The CDR3 region has the DNA TGTGCCTGGACGCCAGTAGCGGGACCAACCACTACTAGATACGAGCAGTACTTC. Its protein product is CAWTPVAGPTTTRYEQYF.

V gene TRBV7-2 combines with J gene TRBJ2-1; unclear D gene. CDR1 and CDR2 (germline): SGHTA, FQGNSA. This CDR3 comprises 11 residues. Trimming removed 8 bases at V and 6 bases at J, with 8 bases between. DNA for the CDR3: TGTGCCAGCGGTCTCCTCAATGAGCAGTTCTTC. Its translation is CASGLLNEQFF.

The chain links TRBV2 to TRBJ2-3, with D uncertain. Looked up from germline, CDR1 is SNHLY and CDR2 is FYNNEI. V was clipped by 4 bases and J by 4 bases, with 12 bases between them. This CDR3 region has 14 residues. For the CDR3, the DNA is TGTGCCAGCAGTGCTATTTCGGCCGCAGATACGCAGTATTTT. Encoded protein: CASSAISAADTQYF.

V and J are TRBV6-6 and TRBJ2-7; D unresolved. Trimming took off 6 bases at V and 3 bases at J, with 15 bases between the two ends. Germline-derived CDR1 and CDR2 are MNHNY and SVGAGI (reference sequence). The CDR3 is 14 residues long. The CDR3 sequence: CASRGSGQFYEQYF. The CDR3 bases are TGTGCCAGCAGAGGGTCAGGCCAGTTCTACGAGCAGTACTTC.

This clone was recorded once. This specimen includes other DNA sequences encoding the same CDR3. The V call is TRBV5-1, the J call TRBJ2-3; D ambiguous. With 0 bases removed from V and 2 bases from J, the gap between germline ends came to 7 bases. CDR3 length: 14 amino acids. CDR1 SGHRS and CDR2 YFSETQ come from the germline V gene. The CDR3 sequence: CASSLDPLTDTQYF. Written as DNA, the CDR3 is TGCGCCAGCAGCTTGGATCCTCTCACAGATACGCAGTATTTT.

The table lists this clone with a few counts. The V and J genes are TRBV6-1 and TRBJ2-6, with 11 bases identical to TRBD1. This CDR3 is 19 amino acids long. Germline V gene sequence: CDR1 MNHNS, CDR2 SASEGT. The J segment lost 2 bases and the V segment lost 4 bases, leaving 10 bases of the junction unmatched. The CDR3 protein is CASSAHTGTGGTGANVLTF. CDR3 DNA sequence: TGTGCCAGCAGTGCCCATACCGGGACAGGGGGAACTGGGGCCAACGTCCTGACTTTC.

V is TRBV11-2 and J is TRBJ2-1; tentatively, D is TRBD2 (6 bases). Germline V CDR1 and CDR2: SGHAT, FQNNGV. The V and J ends lost 1 base and 4 bases respectively, with 11 bases between them. This CDR3 is 15 amino acids long. The CDR3 DNA sequence: TGTGCCAGCAGCTTAGCCAGCGGGCTTTACAATGAGCAGTTCTTC. This translates into CASSLASGLYNEQFF. The full variable domain, its missing parts supplied by reference TRBV11-2 and TRBJ2-1, is EAGVAQSPRYKIIEKRQSVAFWCNPISGHATLYWYQQILGQGPKLLIQFQNNGVVDDSQLPKDRFSAERLKGVDSTLKIQPAKLEDSAVYLCASSLASGLYNEQFFGPGTRLTVL.

This clone turned up a few times. The V call is TRBV30, the J call TRBJ1-1; 7 bases match TRBD1. Looked up from germline, CDR1 is GTSNPN and CDR2 is SVGIG (reference sequence). The CDR3 length is 13 residues. Trimming removed 2 bases from V and 10 bases from J; junction bases left unmatched: 10. CDR3 residues: CAWSHRGRLRAFF. The CDR3 bases are TGTGCCTGGAGTCACAGGGGACGGCTTCGAGCTTTCTTT.

This chain joins TRBV9 and TRBJ2-2, with D maybe TRBD1 (5 bases). V was shortened by 0 bases and J by 7 bases, with 10 bases between the two germline ends. The CDR3 runs to 14 residues. Germline V gene lookup returns CDR1 SGDLS and CDR2 YYNGEE. This CDR3 is CASSVDRTYGELFF. In nucleotides, the CDR3 is TGTGCCAGCAGCGTAGACAGGACCTACGGGGAGCTGTTTTTT.

In this sample, this clone turned up once. The chain combines TRBV6-1 with TRBJ2-3; the D is unclear. Germline V gene sequence: CDR1 MNHNS, CDR2 SASEGT. The CDR3 extends over 16 amino acids. V was shortened by 5 bases and J by 3 bases, with 18 bases between the two germline ends. The CDR3 sequence is CASSKGYSRGTDTQYF. The CDR3 coding sequence is TGTGCCAGCAGTAAAGGATACTCACGAGGTACAGATACGCAGTATTTT.

This clone was seen only a few times. The genes are TRBV2 and TRBJ2-1; 9 bases agree with TRBD1. The CDR3 loop spans 11 amino acids. Losses at the gene ends were 6 bases for V and 11 bases for J; bases not matched to a gene: 2. The V gene's germline CDR1 is SNHLY and CDR2 FYNNEI. CDR3 in DNA: TGTGCCAGCAGGGGACAGGGAAAGCAGTTCTTC. Residues: CASRGQGKQFF.

The J gene is TRBJ1-1, the V gene TRBV5-4; 9 bases line up with TRBD1. Germline CDR1 SGHNT, CDR2 YYREEE (reference sequence). The CDR3 runs 12 residues. V trimming: 10 bases; J trimming: 6 bases; junction bases outside the gene matches: 7. CDR3: CAGHRGPSEAFF. CDR3 nucleotide sequence: TGTGCCGGACACAGGGGGCCGTCTGAAGCTTTCTTT.

This chain links TRBV28 with TRBJ1-5; tentative D call: TRBD1 (5 bases). The germline V gene encodes CDR1 MDHEN and CDR2 SYDVKM. V gave up 3 bases and J gave up 2 bases, with 14 bases separating them. This CDR3 is built from 16 residues. CDR3 loop: CASSFRSGRGNQPQHF. The DNA of the CDR3 is TGTGCCAGCAGTTTTAGATCGGGGCGGGGCAATCAGCCCCAGCATTTT.

The V gene is TRBV2, the J gene TRBJ1-1; D ambiguous. Per germline, CDR1 SNHLY and CDR2 FYNNEI. Trimming removed 5 bases from V and 4 bases from J, with 8 bases in between. This CDR3 is 12 amino acids long. CDR3 in DNA: TGTGCCAGCAGTACGGGAGCCACTGAAGCTTTCTTT. This encodes CASSTGATEAFF.

This chain links TRBV5-1 with TRBJ1-1; no clear D gene. Trimming removed 3 bases at V and 3 bases at J, with 9 bases between. Per the germline V gene, CDR1 is SGHRS and CDR2 is YFSETQ. The CDR3 runs to 13 residues. CDR3 residues: CASSSTPDTEAFF. As DNA, the CDR3 is TGCGCCAGCAGCTCGACACCGGACACTGAAGCTTTCTTT.

The rearrangement links TRBV28 to TRBJ1-5, with D perhaps TRBD1 (5 bases). CDR3 length: 14 residues. Trimming removed 7 bases at V and 7 bases at J, with 17 bases between. CDR1 and CDR2 (germline): MDHEN, SYDVKM. Here the CDR3 reads CASNSVGRGQPQHF. The CDR3 coding sequence is TGTGCCAGCAATAGCGTGGGAAGGGGACAGCCCCAGCATTTT.

V gene TRBV9 combines with J gene TRBJ1-3, with no clear D. The germline CDR1 and CDR2 sequences are SGDLS and YYNGEE. This CDR3 spans 16 amino acids. The germline V and J ends were trimmed by 1 base and 0 bases, with 11 bases remaining between them. The CDR3 is CASSVSPVISGNTIYF. The CDR3 DNA reads as TGTGCCAGCAGCGTATCCCCAGTCATCTCTGGAAACACCATATATTTT.

The genes are TRBV13 and TRBJ2-2; TRBD2 might be the D (6 bases). CDR1 and CDR2 (germline): PRHDT, FYEKMQ (reference sequence). V lost 5 bases, J lost 0 bases, and 16 bases lay in between. The CDR3 is made up of 17 amino acids. CDR3 residues: CASSASPGLTNTGELFF. The CDR3 DNA is TGTGCCAGCAGCGCCTCCCCGGGACTTACGAACACCGGGGAGCTGTTTTTT.